Shown below are 18 T cell receptor beta chains from a single sample sequenced in a study of T cells in Graves' hyperthyroidism and ophthalmopathy. The CDR3 regions of TCR beta were amplified from RNA transcripts. The TCR CDR3 first-round RT-PCR relied on the HTBI primer set. TCRdb passed the multiplex PCR reads through MiXCR, listing each CDR3 protein once. The sample contains 350,000 or so distinct CDR3 sequences, over 15% of which appear only once. The sample was blood. The origin of the receptors is a woman aged 50 to 60 with Graves' hyperthyroidism.

The chain links TRBV4-1 to TRBJ2-1; TRBD1 agrees at 9 bases. Trimming removed 3 bases from V and 4 bases from J; junction bases left unmatched: 13. The CDR3 covers 18 residues. Germline V CDR1 and CDR2: MGHRA, YSYEKL. CDR3 amino acids: CASSHPRDRDRPYNEQFF. The CDR3 coding sequence is TGCGCCAGCAGCCACCCCCGGGACAGGGACCGTCCTTACAATGAGCAGTTCTTC.

This clonotype was counted at least ten times. The chain links TRBV7-9 to TRBJ1-1; D is uncertain. The CDR3 is made up of 13 amino acids. Trimming removed 2 bases from V and 9 bases from J, with 13 bases in between. Germline V gene sequence: CDR1 SEHNR, CDR2 FQNEAQ (reference sequence). CDR3 region: CASSLSLNGQAFF. CDR3 nucleotides: TGTGCCAGCAGCTTAAGTCTCAACGGGCAAGCTTTCTTT.

The chain couples TRBV19 to TRBJ2-7; D perhaps matches TRBD1 (5 bases). Trimming took off 5 bases at V and 0 bases at J, with 11 bases between the two ends. Germline loops: CDR1 LNHDA, CDR2 SQIVND (reference sequence). The CDR3 is 14 amino acids. CDR3 region: CASSSDMNSYEQYV. CDR3 coding DNA: TGTGCCAGTAGTTCGGACATGAACTCCTACGAGCAGTACGTC.

The sample holds a few counts of this clonotype. The chain joins TRBV4-1 to TRBJ2-7; TRBD1 or TRBD2 may be the D gene (5 bases each). The CDR3 sequence is 17 residues long. The germline CDR1 and CDR2 sequences are MGHRA and YSYEKL. V lost 1 base and J lost 2, with 18 bases in between. The CDR3 protein is CASSQVNWLGRAYEQYF. The CDR3 DNA reads TGCGCCAGCAGCCAAGTAAATTGGTTGGGGCGGGCCTACGAGCAGTACTTC.

The gene calls are TRBV25-1 and TRBJ1-2, with 10 bases matching TRBD1. This CDR3 is built from 15 residues. The V gene's germline CDR1 is MGHDK and CDR2 SYGVNS. The V segment lost 4 bases and the J segment 3 bases; nucleotides outside the gene matches: 5. The CDR3 reads CASSAWTGGDYGYTF. The CDR3, as DNA: TGTGCCAGCAGTGCCTGGACAGGGGGAGACTATGGCTACACCTTC.

In regard to this clonotype: It may be a read error: a sequence one base away is much more abundant. CDR3 bases: TGTGCCAGCAGCCGACTAGCGGGGGAAGAGACCCAGTACTTC. Encoded protein: CASSRLAGEETQYF. The V and J genes are TRBV11-2 and TRBJ2-5; 12 positions match TRBD2. The CDR3 sequence is 14 residues long. With 5 bases clipped from V and 3 bases from J, the junction kept 1 base outside the gene matches. Per the germline V gene, CDR1 is SGHAT and CDR2 is FQNNGV.

This clonotype was observed at least ten times. The chain employs TRBV27 and TRBJ2-7; D perhaps matches TRBD1 (5 bases). The CDR3 has 14 residues. Germline assignment: CDR1 MNHEY and CDR2 SMNVEV (reference sequence). Trimming stripped 8 bases from V and 2 bases from J, with 16 bases between. The DNA of the CDR3 is TGTGCCAGCTCCCTAGGGGCGGAACCCTACGAGCAGTACTTC. It translates to CASSLGAEPYEQYF.

This clonotype was seen at least ten times. The chain uses TRBV28 and TRBJ1-2, with D maybe TRBD1 (5 bases). Trimming took off 6 bases at V and 4 bases at J, with 15 bases between the two ends. CDR1 is MDHEN and CDR2 is SYDVKM in the germline V gene. The CDR3 is made up of 14 amino acids. CDR3 coding DNA: TGTGCCAGCAGATCCGGGACGGAGTTCTATGGCTACACCTTC. The encoded protein is CASRSGTEFYGYTF.

This clonotype has a count of ten or more. The rearrangement uses TRBV6-1 and TRBJ2-6; 10 nucleotides match TRBD1. From germline, CDR1 is MNHNS and CDR2 SASEGT. With V trimmed by 6 bases and J by 2 bases, 7 bases remained unmatched. This CDR3 is built from 17 residues. The CDR3 DNA is TGTGCCAGCAGGACGGGACAGGGGACAGCTGGGGCCAACGTCCTGACTTTC. This gives the protein CASRTGQGTAGANVLTF.

This clonotype was found many times. The gene calls are TRBV6-1 and TRBJ2-3, with 7 bases lining up with TRBD2. This CDR3 region has 16 residues. Germline values: CDR1 MNHNS, CDR2 SASEGT. The J segment lost 3 bases and the V segment lost 1 base, leaving 7 bases of the junction unmatched. The CDR3 reads CASSEGRSGMTDTQYF. As DNA, the CDR3 is TGTGCCAGCAGTGAAGGAAGAAGCGGGATGACAGATACGCAGTATTTT.

This clonotype was detected many times. The rearrangement uses TRBV5-1 and TRBJ2-3; 11 nucleotides align to TRBD2. With V trimmed by 4 bases and J by 5 bases, 6 bases remained unmatched. CDR1 is SGHRS, CDR2 YFSETQ, per germline. The CDR3 is 15 residues long. The CDR3 loop reads CASSLQGTSGDTQYF. The CDR3 region has the DNA TGCGCCAGCAGCCTACAGGGGACTAGCGGAGATACGCAGTATTTT.

This clonotype was counted many times. The chain employs TRBV20-1 and TRBJ2-7; TRBD2 matches 14 bases. Trimming cost V 6 bases and J 6 bases; bases outside gene matches: 16. In germline, CDR1 is DFQATT, CDR2 SNEGSKA (reference sequence). The CDR3 sequence is 17 residues long. The CDR3 DNA follows: TGCAGTGCCGGGACTAGCGGGAGTTTAGGCGGGGGCGGCGAGCAGTACTTC. Its translation is CSAGTSGSLGGGGEQYF.

This clonotype appeared a few times. V usage is TRBV11-3 and J usage is TRBJ2-5, with D hard to call. Deletions cut 3 bases from V and 2 bases from J, with 7 bases between. This CDR3 spans 13 amino acids. Germline V gene data show CDR1 as SGHNT and CDR2 as YENEEA. The CDR3 DNA follows: TGTGCCAGCAGCTTTTTCAGACAAGAGACCCAGTACTTC. Translation: CASSFFRQETQYF.

CDR3 sequence: CASSIGTGVLGLGYNEQFF. The CDR3 DNA reads TGTGCCAGTAGTATCGGGACAGGGGTTCTTGGCTTGGGCTACAATGAGCAGTTCTTC. This chain joins TRBV19 and TRBJ2-1; 10 bases line up with TRBD1. This CDR3 is built from 19 residues. V shed 3 bases and J 3 bases; nucleotides not matched to a gene: 14. The germline gives CDR1 LNHDA, CDR2 SQIVND (reference sequence).

This chain connects TRBV3-1 to TRBJ2-2; TRBD1 agrees at 8 bases. Germline V gene sequence: CDR1 LGHDT, CDR2 YNNKEL (reference sequence). V lost 3 bases and J lost 7; bases outside the gene matches: 7. This CDR3 is built from 15 residues. CDR3 loop: CASSQSTGGIGELFF. The CDR3 region has the DNA TGTGCCAGCAGCCAGTCCACAGGGGGTATCGGGGAGCTGTTTTTT.

This clonotype came up many times. The V and J genes are TRBV9 and TRBJ2-7; 10 bases map to TRBD1. V gave up 4 bases and J gave up 5 bases; unmatched junction bases: 6. The CDR3 is 14 amino acids. Germline V gene lookup returns CDR1 SGDLS and CDR2 YYNGEE. The DNA of the CDR3 is TGTGCCAGCAGCCCCCGACAGGGGGCTCACGAGCAGTACTTC. Translation: CASSPRQGAHEQYF.

This clonotype was counted many times. The chain carries TRBV12-3 or TRBV12-4 and TRBJ2-1, with D unclear. The CDR3 extends over 14 amino acids. V lost 7 bases and J 1 base, leaving 11 bases between the germline ends. The CDR3 loop is CASTLVDSYNEQFF. CDR3 bases: TGTGCCAGCACCTTGGTGGATTCCTACAATGAGCAGTTCTTC.

This clonotype was recorded many times. The chain combines TRBV9 with TRBJ2-1; D is perhaps TRBD1 (5 bases). V was pared by 0 bases and J by 2 bases, with 9 bases between. Germline assignment: CDR1 SGDLS and CDR2 YYNGEE. There are 15 residues in the CDR3. The CDR3 region has the DNA TGTGCCAGCAGCGTAGAGGGGCGCGCCTACAATGAGCAGTTCTTC. As protein: CASSVEGRAYNEQFF.